This T cell receptor (beta chain) appears in the sequencing data of a study of shared clonotypes between healthy human individuals. An assay was performed, and its level was deep. TCRdb's copy holds only in-frame clones and misses some; the assay was immunoSEQ multiplex PCR. The table records about 500,000 clones, roughly three quarters of them present only once. About this clone itself: The target antigen is unknown.

Per the germline V gene, CDR1 is GTSNPN and CDR2 is SVGIG (reference sequence). The CDR3 spans 13 residues. Losses at the gene ends were 0 bases for V and 7 bases for J; bases not matched to a gene: 3. Whole-study findings and limits: The sole specimen, blood, was sampled, and tissue repertoires likely differ.

The chain recombines TRBV30 with TRBJ2-1; 7 bases align to TRBD2. This sequence was found in a woman between 40 and 50 years old in good health. Some clones in this sample may be carry-over from other donors' samples. The sample was PBMCs. CDR3 amino acids: CAWSVGRGNEQFF. CDR3 in DNA: TGTGCCTGGAGTGTTGGGCGGGGGAATGAGCAGTTCTTC.